This T cell receptor beta chain was captured by sequencing in a study of identical twins (dated by TCRdb to 2015 to 2016). Regarding the study in general: To test whether fetal clonotypes persist, the study used deep sequencing on TCR alpha and beta repertoires from monozygotic twins, unrelated adults of various ages, and cord blood. To rule out contamination, replicate twin experiments were performed at different times with different library preparation protocols.

Only healthy Caucasian donors were included. The study also sequenced three unrelated non-twin adults: a male aged 18 to 30, a male aged 50 to 59 and a female aged 50 to 59. Miltenyi CD45RO+ enrichment and human naive T-cell isolation kits were used to isolate memory (CD45RO+) and naive T cells from PBMC. Study-level results and caveats: Fewer insertions were carried by abundant cord blood beta clonotypes, a similar but weaker trend appeared in young adult naive repertoires, and no such trend appeared in memory repertoires. Out-of-frame TCR alpha sequences shared between twins showed an excess of low generation-probability sequences compared with coincidental sharing between unrelated individuals. Recombination models systematically underestimated out-of-frame TCR alpha sharing in monozygotic twins but agreed with sharing between unrelated individuals. Because the same donors could not be followed over many years, the conclusions depended on cross-sectional statistical analysis. Invariant T cells such as MAIT and iNKT could partly confound zero-insertion analyses, although diverse VJ usage argued against such confounding for most clonotypes. The excess sharing between twins in beta out-of-frame sequences was weaker because fewer shared sequences reduced the signal-to-noise ratio.

The CDR3 sequence holds 14 residues, the cysteine and phenylalanine included. Only the CDR3 part of the read is kept: 42 bases, read in frame from the first base. The germline V gene gives CDR1 as MGHDK and CDR2 as SYGVNS. Between the V and J ends, shortened by 3 bases and 7 bases respectively, the junction contains 16 bases. Libraries were made using 5' RACE. The instrument was an Illumina HiSeq 2000. Template switching introduced a universal primer binding site; the final cDNA contained a unique molecular identifier, enabling accurate counting of TCR cDNA molecules. First-strand cDNA for TCR alpha and beta chains was synthesized from specific primers in the conserved constant-segment region. Each cDNA library was double barcoded, with a SMART-Mk sample barcode plus Illumina barcodes, to control for contamination. TruSeq adapter sequences, together with Illumina sample barcodes, were added in two successive PCR steps. TCR alpha and beta cDNA libraries were sequenced on the Illumina HiSeq platform with custom primers. Concerning the study's data processing: Raw reads were processed with MiGEC to extract unique molecular identifiers, and MiXCR was used to determine CDR3 positions. Recombination models were inferred per individual with the repgenHMM and IGoR tools using an EM algorithm. The analysis of shared clonotypes was done with the tcR package in R, with sharing normalized by the product of cloneset sizes. To study raw recombination without the effects of thymic and clonal selection, out-of-frame nonproductive sequences were analyzed. TCRdb reanalyzed the raw reads on its own, using fastp at Q25 for trimming and MiXCR for clone calling, and kept in-frame beta chains. Every entry covers one CDR3 protein and lists the most common genes and DNA from its rows. Clone size and V and J calls follow TCRdb, not the original study. Recorded for this sample are a few hundred thousand distinct CDR3 sequences; less than 20% of them occurred a single time. Clones ranked in the top ten supply 12% of the sample.

Remarks on this clonotype: Its antigen target is currently unknown. Base qualities are not at hand, and no much larger clone is one base apart.

The rearrangement joined TRBV25-1 to TRBJ2-7; the D gene remains uncertain. The clonotype was recovered from a man between 45 and 60 years old in good health. Material: naive T cells sorted from blood. The cell subset or site label of this sample denotes: cells isolated with a human naive T-cell isolation kit. CDR3 region: CASSDHGPSGEQYF. The bases read TGTGCCAGCAGTGACCACGGGCCGTCTGGAGAGCAGTACTTC.